A selection of T cell receptor beta chains follows, all from one sample in a study of CD8+ T cells in alopecia areata. Data came from immunoSEQ multiplex PCR; TCRdb stores just in-frame clones and leaves some out. In the table there are under 200,000 clones, just over 65% of which are singletons. Source: CD4+ T cells sorted from blood, taken at week 4, from a patient treated with tofacitinib. Source of these receptors: a human donor with alopecia areata. Both conserved end residues are part of each CDR3. D genes are given only for firm matches. Clone sizes are given selectively: once, few, many, or a class where the clone is expanded.

abundance,j_gene,v_gene,d_gene,CDR3nt,CDR3aa
NA,TRBJ1-5,TRBV7-3,NA,TGTGCCAGCAGCTTAGGGGTCAATCAGCCCCAGCATTTT,CASSLGVNQPQHF
NA,TRBJ1-5,TRBV15,NA,TGTGCCACCAGCACGGGACGGGTAAATCAGCCCCAGCATTTT,CATSTGRVNQPQHF
NA,TRBJ2-5,TRBV6-1,NA,TGTGCCAGCAGTGACGTTTCCGGCTTTTCGTACCAAGAGACCCAGTACTTC,CASSDVSGFSYQETQYF
NA,TRBJ2-1,TRBV30,NA,TGTGCCTGGAGTGTCAGTAGCGGAACCTACAATGAGCAGTTCTTC,CAWSVSSGTYNEQFF
NA,TRBJ2-7,TRBV9,NA,TGTGCCAGCAGCCCGAGGGAGAGGGGGGTTTACGAGCAGTACTTC,CASSPRERGVYEQYF
NA,TRBJ2-5,TRBV9,NA,TGTGCCAGCAGCGTAGATCTAGGGGGAATGTTATTAGAGACCCAGTACTTC,CASSVDLGGMLLETQYF
NA,TRBJ1-3,TRBV30,NA,TGTGCCTGTTCCGAGGACACCTCTGGAAACACCATATATTTT,CACSEDTSGNTIYF
NA,TRBJ1-5,TRBV15,NA,TGTGCCACCAGCCTACTTCGAAGGCAGCATCAGCCCCAGCATTTT,CATSLLRRQHQPQHF
NA,TRBJ2-3,TRBV9,NA,TGTGCCAGCAGGCCGCCCGGCACAGATACGCAGTATTTT,CASRPPGTDTQYF
few,TRBJ1-2,TRBV6-5,TRBD1,TGTGCCAGCAGTTACTTCGGCGCAGGGGGCGGAGGCTACACCTTC,CASSYFGAGGGGYTF
NA,TRBJ2-5,TRBV11-2,TRBD2,TGTGCCAGCAGCTTTCTACTAGCGAGAGGAGGGGAGACCCAGTACTTC,CASSFLLARGGETQYF
NA,TRBJ1-2,TRBV7-2,NA,TGTGCCAGCATACAAGGCGCAGGGACTAACTATGGCTACACCTTC,CASIQGAGTNYGYTF
NA,TRBJ2-1,TRBV9,NA,TGTGCCAGCAGCGCGGACGGAGCCTACAATGAGCAGTTCTTC,CASSADGAYNEQFF
once,TRBJ2-2,TRBV7-3,NA,TGTGCCAGCAGCCCTTACAGGGCCGGGGAGCTGTTTTTT,CASSPYRAGELFF
NA,TRBJ2-7,TRBV5-1,NA,TGCGCCAGCAGCTCGGGCCCATCCTACGAGCAGTACTTC,CASSSGPSYEQYF
NA,TRBJ1-5,TRBV5-1,NA,TGCGCCAGCAGTGTAGACTCCAATCAGCCCCAGCATTTT,CASSVDSNQPQHF
NA,TRBJ2-3,TRBV27,TRBD2,TGTGCCAGCAGACTCGCCTCTAGCGGGGGCACAGATACGCAGTATTTT,CASRLASSGGTDTQYF
NA,TRBJ1-6,TRBV5-1,TRBD1,TGCGCCAGCGGCGACAGGGAGGATTCACCCCTCCACTTT,CASGDREDSPLHF
few,TRBJ1-1,TRBV7-3,NA,TGTGCCAGCAGCTTACATGGGGCAGGTGAAGCTTTCTTT,CASSLHGAGEAFF
NA,TRBJ2-2,TRBV4-1,NA,TGCGCCAGCAGCCTATCACCGAACACCGGGGAGCTGTTTTTT,CASSLSPNTGELFF
NA,TRBJ1-1,TRBV6-5,TRBD1,TGTGCCAGCAGTTACGGACAGGGAATGGAAACTGAAGCTTTCTTT,CASSYGQGMETEAFF
few,TRBJ2-2,TRBV4-3,TRBD2,TGCGCCAGCAGCCACCTTAGCGGGCCCGGTGGGGGGGAGCTGTTTTTT,CASSHLSGPGGGELFF
few,TRBJ2-4,TRBV5-1,NA,TGCGCCAGCAGCTTGGGACAGAGGGACATTCAGTACTTC,CASSLGQRDIQYF